This T cell receptor (beta chain) appears in the sequencing data of a study of neurological immune-mediated disorders. This CDR3 spans 14 amino acids. Germline V gives CDR1 LGHNA, CDR2 YSLEER. The junction had 3 bases not matched to a gene; V was cut back by 1 base and J by 4 bases. This clonotype was found many times. Each CDR3 protein is one row after TCRdb ran MiXCR on the 5' RACE reads. The sample holds approximately 82,000 distinct CDR3 sequences, 2.5% to 3% seen once. This receptor was obtained from a woman in her 30s with multiple sclerosis. J is TRBJ2-7 and V is TRBV4-3; TRBD2 aligns across 8 bases. The sample taken for sequencing was PBMCs. The CDR3 DNA is TGCGCCAGCAGCCAAGCGAAGCGGGGGTACGAGCAGTACTTC. Translating it yields CASSQAKRGYEQYF.